These 18 T cell receptor beta chains originate from one sample sequenced in a study of CD8+ T cells in alopecia areata. Treatment defined: oral pan-JAK inhibitor, 5-10 mg twice daily. In each case, RNA was isolated and then reverse transcribed into cDNA as the sequencing template. Measured with immunoSEQ multiplex PCR; TCRdb has only the in-frame clones, and not every one. This table holds a few hundred thousand clones, 60% found once. The input for sequencing was CD4+ T cells sorted from blood, taken between weeks 51 and 52, from a patient treated with tofacitinib. Every receptor here comes from a human donor with alopecia areata.

The chain couples TRBV4-1 to TRBJ2-2; 9 bases agree with TRBD2. Germline CDR1 is MGHRA and CDR2 is YSYEKL. Losses at the gene ends were 2 bases for V and 1 base for J; bases not matched to a gene: 11. This CDR3 comprises 19 residues. The CDR3: CASSQPPRGAGGNTGELFF. DNA for the CDR3: TGCGCCAGCAGCCAACCTCCCCGTGGAGCGGGGGGGAACACCGGGGAGCTGTTTTTT.

This sequence joins TRBV4-2 and TRBJ2-3, with D perhaps TRBD1 (5 bases). CDR1 is LGHNA, CDR2 YNFKEQ, per germline. The V end was cut by 1 base, the J end by 8 bases, with 13 bases between. The CDR3 has 14 residues. The CDR3 bases are TGTGCCAGCAGCCAAGGAGGTGGGGCGGTTACGCAGTATTTT. This codes for CASSQGGGAVTQYF.

This chain joins TRBV6-6 and TRBJ2-7; D unresolved. V was cut by 2 bases and J by 2 bases, with 7 bases left in between. CDR3 length: 13 residues. Germline V CDR1 and CDR2: MNHNY, SVGAGI (reference sequence). For the CDR3, the DNA is TGTGCCAGCAGTTACGAGGTCCCCTACGAGCAGTACTTC. This translates into CASSYEVPYEQYF.

In this sample, this clone turned up a few times. The chain uses TRBV5-4 and TRBJ2-7; 10 bases agree with TRBD1. V lost 4 bases and J lost 4; bases outside the gene matches: 5. The CDR3 is 14 amino acids. The germline V gene has CDR1 SGHNT and CDR2 YYREEE (reference sequence). CDR3: CASSLGQGRYEQYF. The CDR3 nucleotides read TGTGCCAGCAGCCTGGGACAGGGGAGGTACGAGCAGTACTTC.

V is TRBV2 and J is TRBJ1-1, with D perhaps matching TRBD1 (5 bases). The CDR3 spans 15 residues. The germline CDR1 and CDR2 sequences are SNHLY and FYNNEI. Trimming cost V 0 bases and J 2 bases, with 10 bases left between them. CDR3: CASSEAGAPNTEAFF. The CDR3 DNA reads TGTGCCAGCAGTGAAGCCGGGGCGCCAAACACTGAAGCTTTCTTT.

The J gene is TRBJ2-7, the V gene TRBV7-6; D may be TRBD1 (6 bases). Trimming took off 2 bases at V and 4 bases at J, with 21 bases between the two ends. The V gene's germline CDR1 is SGHVS and CDR2 FNYEAQ. The CDR3 is 17 amino acids. For the CDR3, the DNA is TGTGCCAGCAGCTTAATAAGAGGGCAGGGGATGTTATACGAGCAGTACTTC. Amino acid sequence: CASSLIRGQGMLYEQYF.

In regard to this clone: This same CDR3 is encoded by further DNA sequences in the sample. The chain joins TRBV4-3 to TRBJ2-7; D gene uncertain. V lost 1 base, J lost 0 bases, and 7 bases lay in between. There are 14 residues in the CDR3. The germline V gene has CDR1 LGHNA and CDR2 YSLEER. Here the CDR3 reads CASSQGQNSYEQYF. The CDR3 DNA reads as TGCGCCAGCAGCCAAGGGCAGAACTCCTACGAGCAGTACTTC.

This clone turned up a few times. The chain has TRBV19 and TRBJ2-1; D could derive from TRBD1 or TRBD2 (5 bases each). V lost 2 bases to trimming and J lost 10 bases, with 18 bases between them. The CDR3 runs 15 residues. Germline V CDR1 and CDR2: LNHDA, SQIVND (reference sequence). The CDR3 loop is CASSINSVGEPEQFF. The CDR3 DNA follows: TGTGCCAGTAGTATAAACAGTGTGGGGGAACCGGAGCAGTTCTTC.

This clone occurred a few times. The rearrangement links TRBV25-1 to TRBJ2-3; D remains ambiguous. The CDR3 runs 13 residues. Germline CDR1 is MGHDK and CDR2 is SYGVNS. The germline V and J ends were trimmed by 5 bases and 2 bases, with 8 bases remaining between them. The CDR3 here is CASSSLFTDTQYF. The CDR3, as DNA: TGTGCCAGCAGTTCTCTGTTCACAGATACGCAGTATTTT.

The chain recombines TRBV5-6 with TRBJ1-1, with D possibly matching TRBD1 (5 bases). The CDR3 loop spans 13 amino acids. Germline V lookup: CDR1 SGHDT, CDR2 YYEEEE. V dropped 1 base and J dropped 5 bases, with 9 bases sitting between them. The CDR3 DNA reads as TGTGCCAGCAGCTTGTTTCGGGGGACTGAAGCTTTCTTT. This codes for CASSLFRGTEAFF.

V is TRBV30 and J is TRBJ1-4, with a tentative D call TRBD1 (6 bases). The ends were cut back, 3 bases at V and 2 bases at J, with 13 bases in the middle. Germline CDR1 reads GTSNPN; CDR2 reads SVGIG (reference sequence). CDR3 length: 15 amino acids. Here the CDR3 DNA reads TGTGCCTGGAGCGCAGGGGTTTCCACTAATGAAAAACTGTTTTTT. Amino acid sequence: CAWSAGVSTNEKLFF.

The chain joins TRBV29-1 to TRBJ2-3; 7 bases line up with TRBD1. V was clipped by 6 bases and J by 4 bases; unmatched bases: 16. Germline CDR1 and CDR2: SQVTM and ANQGSEA. This CDR3 contains 16 residues. The CDR3 sequence is CSVRGQASIGADTQYF. The CDR3 DNA reads TGCAGCGTACGCGGACAGGCCTCCATCGGCGCAGATACGCAGTATTTT.

A few counts support this clone. The CDR3, as DNA: TGTGCCAGCAGCCCGATGGGGAGGGAACCAGGGGAGCTGTTTTTT. It specifies CASSPMGREPGELFF. This sequence joins TRBV5-4 and TRBJ2-2, with 7 bases identical to TRBD2. With V trimmed by 4 bases and J by 8 bases, 11 bases remained unmatched. CDR3 length: 15 residues. The germline gives CDR1 SGHNT, CDR2 YYREEE (reference sequence).

The chain employs TRBV30 and TRBJ1-6; TRBD1 matches at 9 bases. CDR3 length equals 14 residues. With V trimmed by 3 bases and J by 10 bases, 7 bases remained unmatched. Germline V gene lookup returns CDR1 GTSNPN and CDR2 SVGIG (reference sequence). The CDR3 bases are TGTGCCTGGAGCAGGACAGGGGATTACTCACCCCTCCACTTT. Its protein is CAWSRTGDYSPLHF.

Only a few counts were recorded for this clone. The CDR3 bases are TGTGCCAGCAGCTTAGCAACGCCGGGACTAGCTTTTAAAATTAACGAGCAGTACTTC. It codes for CASSLATPGLAFKINEQYF. This chain uses TRBV7-2 with TRBJ2-7; 9 bases agree with TRBD2. CDR3 length equals 19 residues. CDR1 is SGHTA and CDR2 is FQGNSA in the germline V gene. The V gene end was trimmed by 0 bases and the J gene end by 5 bases; junction bases not matched to a gene: 17.

The genes are TRBV29-1 and TRBJ1-1; no reliable D call. This CDR3 has 14 residues. CDR1 SQVTM and CDR2 ANQGSEA come from the germline V gene. The V end was cut by 4 bases, the J end by 0 bases, with 12 bases between. The CDR3 is CSVGANTMNTEAFF. For the CDR3, the DNA is TGCAGCGTTGGAGCGAATACCATGAACACTGAAGCTTTCTTT.

CDR3 in DNA: TGCAGCGTTGAAGGCGGGGGGCGGGATGAGCAGTTCTTC. Translated, it gives CSVEGGGRDEQFF. V usage is TRBV29-1 and J usage is TRBJ2-1; 8 bases line up with TRBD2. Trimming removed 1 base from V and 8 bases from J; junction bases left unmatched: 4. The CDR3 has 13 residues. Germline V gene data show CDR1 as SQVTM and CDR2 as ANQGSEA.

This clone has only a few counts. The chain uses TRBV7-6 and TRBJ2-3; D call uncertain. V gave up 5 bases and J gave up 4 bases, with 10 bases separating them. The V gene's germline CDR1 is SGHVS and CDR2 FNYEAQ. This CDR3 has 13 amino acids. The CDR3, as DNA: TGTGCCAGCAGCCTTAGCTGGGCAGATACGCAGTATTTT. Its translation: CASSLSWADTQYF.